The next 7 T cell receptor beta chains were all read from a single sample in a study of CD8+ T cells in alopecia areata. Specified treatment: oral pan-JAK inhibitor, 5-10 mg twice daily. After isolation, RNA underwent reverse transcription to generate cDNA as the sequencing template. The repertoire was sequenced with immunoSEQ multiplex PCR; TCRdb's copy has only in-frame clones and lacks some. Counted here are about 190,000 clones, around 56% occurring once; the ten biggest clones make up approximately 0.7%. The material sequenced was CD4+ T cells sorted from blood, taken at week 4, from a patient treated with tofacitinib. The receptors come from a human donor with alopecia areata.

V and J are TRBV11-2 and TRBJ2-7, with 12 nucleotides matching TRBD2. Germline CDR1 reads SGHAT; CDR2 reads FQNNGV. V dropped 3 bases and J dropped 3; count of bases not matched to a gene: 3. CDR3 length: 15 residues. The CDR3 sequence is CASSFATSGGYEQYF. The CDR3 coding sequence is TGTGCCAGCAGCTTTGCGACTAGCGGGGGCTACGAGCAGTACTTC.

The chain couples TRBV30 to TRBJ2-7; the match to TRBD2 covers 8 bases. The junction had 5 bases not matched to a gene; V was cut back by 2 bases and J by 2 bases. The CDR3 consists of 14 residues. The germline gives CDR1 GTSNPN, CDR2 SVGIG (reference sequence). DNA for the CDR3: TGTGCCTGGAGTAAAACGGGAGGGCCCTACGAGCAGTACTTC. Its translation: CAWSKTGGPYEQYF.

This clone came up a few times. V and J are TRBV7-3 and TRBJ2-2, with D perhaps TRBD2 (5 bases). Trimming removed 4 bases from V and 7 bases from J, with 13 bases in between. The CDR3 covers 14 residues. In germline, CDR1 is SGHTA, CDR2 FQGTGA. The chain's CDR3 is CASSSTGLNGELFF. CDR3 nucleotides: TGTGCCAGCAGCTCTACCGGACTTAACGGGGAGCTGTTTTTT. The full variable domain, completed using reference TRBV7-3 and TRBJ2-2, is GAGVSQTPSNKVTEKGKYVELRCDPISGHTALYWYRQSLGQGPEFLIYFQGTGAADDSGLPNDRFFAVRPEGSVSTLKIQRTERGDSAVYLCASSSTGLNGELFFGEGSRLTVL.

V and J are TRBV7-9 and TRBJ2-3; 8 bases agree with TRBD2. This CDR3 comprises 15 residues. With V trimmed by 5 bases and J by 4 bases, 8 bases remained unmatched. Germline V CDR1 and CDR2: SEHNR, FQNEAQ (reference sequence). The CDR3 reads CASSPTRGGPDTQYF. Here the CDR3 DNA reads TGTGCCAGCAGCCCTACACGGGGGGGTCCAGATACGCAGTATTTT.

The chain recombines TRBV7-2 with TRBJ2-3, with TRBD2 matching over 8 bases. Unmatched junction bases numbered 13, after V lost 10 bases and J lost 4 bases. Germline assignment: CDR1 SGHTA and CDR2 FQGNSA. The CDR3 totals 15 residues. The CDR3 protein is CATRPPGGRADTQYF. CDR3 nucleotide sequence: TGTGCCACGCGACCACCGGGAGGGCGGGCAGATACGCAGTATTTT.

This clone has a single count. V is TRBV18 and J is TRBJ1-1; D uncertain. With 2 bases removed from V and 1 base from J, the gap between germline ends came to 11 bases. Looked up from germline, CDR1 is KGHSH and CDR2 is LQKENI. This CDR3 is built from 15 residues. CDR3 sequence (DNA): TGTGCCAGCTCACCAGAAGGCTACCGGAACACTGAAGCTTTCTTT. Its protein is CASSPEGYRNTEAFF.

The chain employs TRBV5-1 and TRBJ2-1; 9 bases are shared with TRBD2. CDR3 length: 16 residues. Germline V CDR1 and CDR2: SGHRS, YFSETQ. The V and J ends lost 7 bases and 3 bases, in that order; junction bases with no gene match: 11. CDR3 sequence reads: CASSPGLATIYNEQFF. Written as DNA, the CDR3 is TGCGCCAGCTCGCCGGGACTAGCTACAATCTACAATGAGCAGTTCTTC.